This TCR beta chain was identified in a study of shared clonotypes between healthy human individuals. The overall study: Per donor, three plates held CD4 naive cells, three held CD4 memory, two held CD8 naive and one held CD8 memory. Study findings and constraints: Clonotypes that were shared across a few donors made up about 4.5% of naive CD4 clonotypes.

Using immunoSEQ multiplex PCR, the repertoire was profiled, and TCRdb retains in-frame clones only, with some absent. The sample records approximately 2.1 million clones, approximately 95% being singletons. Germline V gene sequence: CDR1 SEHNR, CDR2 FQNEAQ (reference sequence). V dropped 5 bases and J dropped 5; count of bases not matched to a gene: 12. CDR3 size: 16 residues. Note on this clone: Its antigen is unknown.

Input material: naive CD4+ T cells from PBMCs. Regarding subset: CD45RA+ positively selected. The V call is TRBV7-9, the J call TRBJ2-7, with TRBD1 matching over 10 bases. The clonotype comes from a man between 18 and 35 years old in good health. Some clones in this sample may be carry-over from other donors' samples. The CDR3 nucleotides are TGTGCCAGCAGCCATGACCGAGACAGGGGGCACGACGAGCAGTACTTC. This sequence encodes CASSHDRDRGHDEQYF.